The 19 T cell receptor beta chains below all came from one sample that was sequenced in a study of T cells in Graves' hyperthyroidism and ophthalmopathy. RNA transcripts gave rise to amplified TCR beta CDR3 regions. In the first-round RT-PCR of the TCR CDR3, the HTBI primer set was used. TCRdb used MiXCR to reprocess the multiplex PCR reads, holding one entry per CDR3 protein. Among some 650,000 distinct CDR3 sequences listed, roughly 15% were seen once. Sequencing used blood. The source of these receptors is a woman between 40 and 50 years old with Graves' ophthalmopathy.

There are many counts of this clonotype. In DNA, the CDR3 is TGCAGTGCTACGGGGGCAGCCCAAGGGAACACTGAAGCTTTCTTT. Translating it yields CSATGAAQGNTEAFF. The chain employs TRBV20-1 and TRBJ1-1; D is perhaps TRBD1 (6 bases). Trimming removed 4 bases at V and 1 base at J, with 16 bases between. The CDR3 has 15 amino acids. CDR1 DFQATT and CDR2 SNEGSKA come from the germline V gene (reference sequence).

The rearrangement joins TRBV10-2 to TRBJ2-1, with D possibly being TRBD2 (7 bases). Germline V gene sequence: CDR1 WSHSY, CDR2 SAAADI. V was pared by 8 bases and J by 10 bases, with 12 bases between. The CDR3 loop spans 11 amino acids. In DNA, the CDR3 is TGCGCCAGCGGGGGGGCAGAGGAGCAGTTCTTC. It is translated as CASGGAEEQFF.

This clonotype was counted at least ten times. This chain connects TRBV30 to TRBJ1-5, with 8 bases that match TRBD1. Germline V CDR1 and CDR2: GTSNPN, SVGIG (reference sequence). The trim removed 2 bases at V and 4 bases at J, leaving 1 base unmatched. This CDR3 is built from 13 residues. CDR3 sequence (DNA): TGTGCCTGGAGTCAGGGGGCGAATCAGCCCCAGCATTTT. Translation: CAWSQGANQPQHF.

This chain connects TRBV10-3 to TRBJ2-7; TRBD1 matches 9 bases. Trimming took 0 bases from V and 5 from J; bases not matched to a gene: 11. CDR3 length: 17 residues. Per the germline V gene, CDR1 is ENHRY and CDR2 is SYGVKD. CDR3 coding DNA: TGTGCCATCAGTGAGTCTGGGACAGGGACCACCTTGAACGAGCAGTACTTC. Protein product: CAISESGTGTTLNEQYF.

This clonotype appeared many times. The chain couples TRBV6-1 to TRBJ2-7; 9 nucleotides align to TRBD2. The CDR3 contains 15 residues. With V trimmed by 5 bases and J by 3 bases, 8 bases remained unmatched. CDR1 MNHNS and CDR2 SASEGT come from the germline V gene. In DNA form, the CDR3 reads TGTGCCAGCAGTACACCGGGACTAGCCCTCTACGAGCAGTACTTC. It translates to CASSTPGLALYEQYF.

This clonotype was seen at least ten times. The chain links TRBV20-1 to TRBJ1-1; no reliable D call. CDR1 DFQATT and CDR2 SNEGSKA come from the germline V gene (reference sequence). The V gene lost 1 base and the J gene lost 4 bases, with 13 bases spanning the gap. The CDR3 extends over 14 amino acids. The CDR3 DNA reads as TGCAGTGCTAGAGTCGGTACGGGTCGCACTGAAGCTTTCTTT. Amino acids: CSARVGTGRTEAFF.

This clonotype was seen at least ten times. CDR3 bases: TGTGCCAGCAGCCGGGACGGACAAGAGACCCAGTACTTC. Translation gives CASSRDGQETQYF. The chain uses TRBV2 and TRBJ2-5; D is tentatively TRBD1 or TRBD2 (5 bases each). The V end was cut by 6 bases, the J end by 2 bases, with 10 bases between. Germline lookup yields CDR1 SNHLY and CDR2 FYNNEI. CDR3 length equals 13 residues.

The chain recombines TRBV4-1 with TRBJ1-1, with a weak D call TRBD1 (5 bases). Deletions cut 1 base from V and 10 bases from J, with 13 bases between. The CDR3 sequence is 13 residues long. The germline gives CDR1 MGHRA, CDR2 YSYEKL. In DNA, the CDR3 is TGCGCCAGCAGCCAAGTTGCGGTTAGGGGAGCTTTCTTT. It codes for CASSQVAVRGAFF.

This clonotype has only one observation. This chain joins TRBV28 and TRBJ2-1, with a possible D match to TRBD2 (6 bases). Per germline, CDR1 MDHEN and CDR2 SYDVKM. Trimming shortened V by 4 bases and J by 1 base, and 14 bases separated the two germline ends. There are 16 residues in the CDR3. The CDR3 region is CASSSQARGSYNEQFF. The CDR3 region has the DNA TGTGCCAGCAGTTCCCAAGCCCGGGGGTCCTACAATGAGCAGTTCTTC.

As regards this clonotype: A much larger clone lies a single base off, so this may be a read error. The J gene is TRBJ1-4, the V gene TRBV2; the D is unclear. In germline, CDR1 is SNHLY, CDR2 FYNNEI. The V end was cut by 8 bases, the J end by 0 bases, with 16 bases between. The CDR3 has 16 residues. In nucleotides, the CDR3 is TGTGCCAGCGCGCTCCTGCCGTTACCAACTAATGAAAAACTGTTTTTT. Its translation: CASALLPLPTNEKLFF.

The V and J genes are TRBV6-1 and TRBJ2-5; D is unclear. The CDR3 is 14 amino acids. The V end lost 5 bases, the J end lost 5 bases, and 15 bases lay between the germline ends. Germline CDR1 MNHNS, CDR2 SASEGT. This CDR3 is CASSFLIGSETQYF. CDR3 bases: TGTGCCAGCAGTTTCCTGATTGGTTCGGAGACCCAGTACTTC.

This CDR3 is CASSALAITGELFF. The CDR3 bases are TGTGCCAGCAGCGCACTGGCCATCACCGGGGAGCTGTTTTTT. The chain combines TRBV9 with TRBJ2-2; D not certain. The CDR3 covers 14 residues. The germline CDR1 and CDR2 sequences are SGDLS and YYNGEE. The V gene lost 3 bases and the J gene lost 4 bases, with 10 bases spanning the gap.

The chain links TRBV19 to TRBJ1-1; D may be TRBD1 (5 bases). The V end lost 2 bases, the J end lost 1 base, and 11 bases lay between the germline ends. CDR1 LNHDA and CDR2 SQIVND come from the germline V gene (reference sequence). The CDR3 extends over 15 amino acids. In nucleotides, the CDR3 is TGTGCCAGTAGTATAACAGGACGGGGGAACACTGAAGCTTTCTTT. Translated: CASSITGRGNTEAFF.

This clonotype was picked up one time. V and J are TRBV28 and TRBJ2-3; weak D call: TRBD2 (6 bases). The V gene's germline CDR1 is MDHEN and CDR2 SYDVKM. The CDR3 covers 15 residues. Deletions cut 5 bases from V and 4 bases from J, with 16 bases between. CDR3 DNA: TGTGCCAGCAGTGAAGCCGGGAGAGGGGCAGATACGCAGTATTTT. Translation: CASSEAGRGADTQYF. Using reference TRBV28 and TRBJ2-3 for the parts outside the CDR3, the full variable domain is DVKVTQSSRYLVKRTGEKVFLECVQDMDHENMFWYRQDPGLGLRLIYFSYDVKMKEKGDIPEGYSVSREKKERFSLILESASTNQTSMYLCASSEAGRGADTQYFGPGTRLTVL.

Ten or more counts support this clonotype. The gene calls are TRBV11-2 and TRBJ2-1; D gene uncertain. The CDR3 sequence is 11 residues long. In germline, CDR1 is SGHAT, CDR2 FQNNGV. V lost 0 bases and J 8 bases, leaving 2 bases between the germline ends. CDR3 loop: CASSLEYEQFF. In DNA, the CDR3 is TGTGCCAGCAGCTTAGAGTATGAGCAGTTCTTC.

V usage is TRBV18 and J usage is TRBJ2-2, with 8 bases identical to TRBD2. The CDR3 covers 16 residues. The germline gives CDR1 KGHSH, CDR2 LQKENI. Trimming cost V 0 bases and J 6 bases; bases outside gene matches: 6. The CDR3 DNA is TGTGCCAGCTCACCACCGGCGGGAGGTCTACCCGGGGAGCTGTTTTTT. Translation: CASSPPAGGLPGELFF.

This clonotype appeared a few times. The J gene is TRBJ2-1, the V gene TRBV6-5; 9 bases agree with TRBD2. CDR1 is MNHEY, CDR2 SVGAGI, per germline. The trim removed 7 bases at V and 7 bases at J, leaving 5 bases unmatched. The CDR3 runs to 13 residues. The chain's CDR3 is CASMPSGTNEQFF. The CDR3 DNA reads TGTGCCAGCATGCCTAGCGGGACGAATGAGCAGTTCTTC.

The chain links TRBV20-1 to TRBJ2-4, with 11 nucleotides matching TRBD2. This CDR3 comprises 13 residues. Trimming cost V 7 bases and J 5 bases; bases outside gene matches: 4. Germline V gene sequence: CDR1 DFQATT, CDR2 SNEGSKA (reference sequence). The CDR3 loop is CSVPGLAENIQYF. The CDR3 DNA is TGCAGTGTTCCGGGACTAGCGGAAAACATTCAGTACTTC.

V gene TRBV6-2 or TRBV6-3 combines with J gene TRBJ1-2; no definite D call. V was trimmed by 0 bases and J by 6 bases, leaving 5 bases between them. Germline CDR1 is MNHEY and CDR2 is SVGEGT. This CDR3 contains 12 residues. CDR3 amino acids: CASSYSQNGYTF. DNA for the CDR3: TGTGCCAGCAGTTACTCCCAGAATGGCTACACCTTC.